Sequencing of this T cell receptor beta chain was carried out in a study of T cell repertoires in cytomegalovirus infection. TCRdb passed the reads through MiXCR, listing each CDR3 protein once. Found here are some 920,000 distinct CDR3 sequences, around a third of them singletons; the top ten hold about 14%. About this clonotype itself: The antigen remains unidentified.

V lost 1 base and J 4 bases, leaving 14 bases between the germline ends. Per the germline V gene, CDR1 is SGHAT and CDR2 is FQNNGV. This CDR3 is 15 amino acids long. The sequencing here drew on cultured CD8+ T cells from PBMCs, taken from culture after CMV antigen stimulation. This chain uses TRBV11-2 with TRBJ2-7; D may correspond to TRBD1 or TRBD2 (5 bases each). This receptor was taken from a human donor in good health (CMV status not recorded). Some clones in this sample may be carry-over from other donors' samples. For the CDR3, the DNA is TGTGCCAGCAGCTTAGCGGGGCAGGGATATTACGAGCAGTACTTC. Translation: CASSLAGQGYYEQYF. Full variable domain (missing parts from reference TRBV11-2 and TRBJ2-7): EAGVAQSPRYKIIEKRQSVAFWCNPISGHATLYWYQQILGQGPKLLIQFQNNGVVDDSQLPKDRFSAERLKGVDSTLKIQPAKLEDSAVYLCASSLAGQGYYEQYFGPGTRLTVT.